The clone carrying this T cell receptor beta chain was counted once. This record belongs to a study of shared clonotypes between healthy human individuals. Sequenced by immunoSEQ multiplex PCR; TCRdb stores in-frame clones only, minus some. This table has about 1 million clones, about 75% appearing once. Source material: memory CD4+ T cells sorted from blood. The subset: CD45RA-negative fraction. The receptor's source is a man aged 18 to 29 in good health.

This CDR3 reads CASSPRQGEASTDTQYF. In nucleotides, the CDR3 is TGTGCCAGCTCACCCCGACAGGGGGAGGCGAGCACAGATACGCAGTATTTT. This chain joins TRBV18 and TRBJ2-3; 9 nucleotides agree with TRBD1. Trimming removed 3 bases from V and 0 bases from J; junction bases left unmatched: 7. The germline V gene encodes CDR1 KGHSH and CDR2 LQKENI. The CDR3 totals 17 residues. Full variable domain (remainder filled in from reference TRBV18 and TRBJ2-3): NAGVMQNPRHLVRRRGQEARLRCSPMKGHSHVYWYRQLPEEGLKFMVYLQKENIIDESGMPKERFSAEFPKEGPSILRIQQVVRGDSAAYFCASSPRQGEASTDTQYFGPGTRLTVL.